What follows are 26 T cell receptor beta chains derived from one specimen sequenced in a study of cytomegalovirus exposure and HLA in healthy donors. It was with 60 Vbeta and 13 Jbeta primers that the PCR ran. The protocol was immunoSEQ multiplex PCR, while the TCRdb copy is restricted to in-frame clones and leaves out a portion. The sample has approximately 180,000 clones, about three quarters seen once. The source material was PBMCs. The receptors derive from a man in his forties or fifties in good health and CMV-seropositive.

The chain is built from TRBV9 and TRBJ2-3; no firm D call. The CDR3 length is 15 residues. CDR1 is SGDLS, CDR2 YYNGEE, per germline. Trimming removed 3 bases from V and 0 bases from J, with 11 bases in between. The CDR3 loop is CASSGSETSTDTQYF. The CDR3 coding sequence is TGTGCCAGCAGCGGCAGCGAGACCAGCACAGATACGCAGTATTTT.

J is TRBJ1-1 and V is TRBV10-3; no reliable D call. CDR3 length: 15 residues. Trimming took off 0 bases at V and 0 bases at J, with 8 bases between the two ends. Germline values: CDR1 ENHRY, CDR2 SYGVKD. CDR3 residues: CAISESTNMNTEAFF. The CDR3 region has the DNA TGTGCCATCAGTGAGTCAACGAACATGAACACTGAAGCTTTCTTT.

The chain combines TRBV5-4 with TRBJ2-5; 11 positions agree with TRBD2. This CDR3 is built from 17 residues. Germline-derived CDR1 and CDR2 are SGHNT and YYREEE (reference sequence). The V gene end was trimmed by 5 bases and the J gene end by 2 bases; junction bases not matched to a gene: 11. CDR3 region: CASSLALAGGLQETQYF. CDR3 DNA sequence: TGTGCCAGCAGTCTGGCGCTAGCGGGAGGTCTACAAGAGACCCAGTACTTC.

The rearrangement joins TRBV6-1 to TRBJ1-1, with 12 bases identical to TRBD1. CDR3 length: 16 amino acids. With V trimmed by 4 bases and J by 2 bases, 5 bases remained unmatched. Germline loops: CDR1 MNHNS, CDR2 SASEGT. CDR3 sequence (DNA): TGTGCCAGCAGTGCCCGGGACAGGGGGCGAAACACTGAAGCTTTCTTT. This translates into CASSARDRGRNTEAFF.

The chain is built from TRBV6-6 and TRBJ2-5; D possibly corresponds to TRBD1 (6 bases). The CDR3 spans 13 residues. Trimming left V 8 bases short and J 2 bases short, with 12 bases between. Germline V gives CDR1 MNHNY, CDR2 SVGAGI (reference sequence). CDR3 protein: CASVRDTQETQYF. CDR3 sequence (DNA): TGTGCCAGCGTCCGGGACACACAAGAGACCCAGTACTTC.

The CDR3 nucleotides are TGTGCCAGCTCACCTGCCGGAGATGGTAGGGAGCAGTACTTC. As protein: CASSPAGDGREQYF. The rearrangement joins TRBV18 to TRBJ2-7; D remains ambiguous. The CDR3 contains 14 residues. From germline, CDR1 is KGHSH and CDR2 LQKENI. V dropped 3 bases and J dropped 7 bases, with 16 bases sitting between them.

The V gene is TRBV2, the J gene TRBJ2-6; possibly TRBD1 for D (6 bases). This CDR3 has 15 amino acids. V was pared by 7 bases and J by 2 bases, with 12 bases between. In germline, CDR1 is SNHLY, CDR2 FYNNEI. The CDR3 loop is CASTTGQPGANVLTF. The CDR3 nucleotides read TGTGCCAGCACTACCGGACAGCCTGGGGCCAACGTCCTGACTTTC. The variable domain in full, with the rest retrieved from reference TRBV2 and TRBJ2-6, is EPEVTQTPSHQVTQMGQEVILRCVPISNHLYFYWYRQILGQKVEFLVSFYNNEISEKSEIFDDQFSVERPDGSNFTLKIRSTKLEDSAMYFCASTTGQPGANVLTFGAGSRLTVL.

The CDR3 loop is CASSSWPNYGYTF. The CDR3, as DNA: TGCGCCAGCAGCTCCTGGCCTAACTATGGCTACACCTTC. The V call is TRBV10-1, the J call TRBJ1-2; D uncertain. Trimming removed 6 bases at V and 0 bases at J, with 8 bases between. The CDR3 contains 13 residues. CDR1 WNHNN and CDR2 SYGVQD come from the germline V gene (reference sequence).

The J gene is TRBJ2-3, the V gene TRBV4-1; TRBD2 matches 9 bases. The CDR3 length is 16 residues. The junction had 6 bases not matched to a gene; V was cut back by 5 bases and J by 0 bases. In germline, CDR1 is MGHRA, CDR2 YSYEKL. The CDR3 DNA reads as TGCGCCAGCAGCTTCACAGGACTAGCGAGCACAGATACGCAGTATTTT. The encoded protein is CASSFTGLASTDTQYF.

The rearrangement uses TRBV11-3 and TRBJ2-7; TRBD2 agrees at 7 bases. This CDR3 comprises 14 residues. The germline V gene encodes CDR1 SGHNT and CDR2 YENEEA. With V trimmed by 1 base and J by 4 bases, 4 bases remained unmatched. The CDR3 sequence: CASSLGRAGYEQYF. In nucleotides, the CDR3 is TGTGCCAGCAGCTTAGGTCGAGCGGGATACGAGCAGTACTTC.

The chain carries TRBV7-2 and TRBJ1-1; no clear D gene. Trimming took off 3 bases at V and 1 base at J, with 6 bases between the two ends. The CDR3 extends over 13 amino acids. Germline V lookup: CDR1 SGHTA, CDR2 FQGNSA. Here the CDR3 reads CASSFNRNTEAFF. CDR3 DNA sequence: TGTGCCAGCAGCTTTAACAGGAACACTGAAGCTTTCTTT. The complete variable domain, with remaining parts taken from reference TRBV7-2 and TRBJ1-1, reads GAGVSQSPSNKVTEKGKDVELRCDPISGHTALYWYRQSLGQGLEFLIYFQGNSAPDKSGLPSDRFSAERTGGSVSTLTIQRTQQEDSAVYLCASSFNRNTEAFFGQGTRLTVV.

The V gene is TRBV27, the J gene TRBJ2-3; 14 nucleotides agree with TRBD2. The CDR3 is 15 amino acids. CDR1 MNHEY and CDR2 SMNVEV come from the germline V gene (reference sequence). V lost 6 bases and J lost 4; bases outside the gene matches: 3. CDR3 residues: CASSPGLAGADTQYF. As DNA, the CDR3 is TGTGCCAGCAGCCCGGGACTAGCGGGAGCAGATACGCAGTATTTT.

This clone has more than one count but fewer than ten. The chain joins TRBV7-3 to TRBJ2-1, with 13 positions matching TRBD2. The CDR3 loop spans 15 amino acids. V dropped 5 bases and J dropped 8; count of bases not matched to a gene: 6. Germline V gives CDR1 SGHTA, CDR2 FQGTGA. The CDR3 region has the DNA TGTGCCAGCAGCCCGGGACTAGCGGGGAACCATGAGCAGTTCTTC. Its translation: CASSPGLAGNHEQFF.

V usage is TRBV6-1 and J usage is TRBJ1-1; perhaps TRBD1 as D (6 bases). Germline CDR1 and CDR2: MNHNS and SASEGT. The ends were cut back, 6 bases at V and 5 bases at J, with 19 bases in the middle. This CDR3 is built from 15 residues. CDR3 loop: CASRVQDSQGTEAFF. CDR3 nucleotide sequence: TGTGCCAGCAGGGTTCAGGACAGTCAGGGGACTGAAGCTTTCTTT.

The chain is built from TRBV6-1 and TRBJ1-5, with D perhaps matching TRBD1 (6 bases). The V gene's germline CDR1 is MNHNS and CDR2 SASEGT. V was clipped by 7 bases and J by 0 bases, with 13 bases between them. The CDR3 covers 15 residues. The CDR3 loop is CASKAGAYSNQPQHF. The CDR3, as DNA: TGTGCCAGCAAGGCAGGGGCTTATAGCAATCAGCCCCAGCATTTT.

J is TRBJ1-5 and V is TRBV2; 7 nucleotides agree with TRBD1. This CDR3 region has 16 residues. Germline CDR1 reads SNHLY; CDR2 reads FYNNEI. V dropped 1 base and J dropped 8; count of bases not matched to a gene: 11. The CDR3 sequence is CASSEGRNRGFEPQHF. The CDR3 DNA is TGTGCCAGCAGTGAAGGGAGAAACAGGGGTTTTGAGCCCCAGCATTTT.

The chain uses TRBV5-1 and TRBJ2-2; 8 nucleotides agree with TRBD1. The CDR3 contains 14 residues. Per germline, CDR1 SGHRS and CDR2 YFSETQ. Germline trimming cut 2 bases from V and 5 bases from J; bases unmatched to any gene: 2. CDR3 nucleotides: TGCGCCAGCAGCTTTGGACAGGGAACCGGGGAGCTGTTTTTT. This sequence encodes CASSFGQGTGELFF.

This chain joins TRBV15 and TRBJ1-4, with TRBD1 matching over 8 bases. The ends lost 1 base at V and 8 bases at J; junction bases unmatched: 6. Germline loops: CDR1 LNHNV, CDR2 YYDKDF (reference sequence). There are 15 residues in the CDR3. Written as DNA, the CDR3 is TGTGCCACCAGCAGAGGGTCAGGGGGCTGGGAAAAACTGTTTTTT. Translated, it gives CATSRGSGGWEKLFF.

J is TRBJ2-1 and V is TRBV19; 8 bases align to TRBD1. The germline V gene encodes CDR1 LNHDA and CDR2 SQIVND (reference sequence). The CDR3 length is 13 residues. The ends lost 4 bases at V and 13 bases at J; junction bases unmatched: 9. In DNA form, the CDR3 reads TGTGCCAGTAGTACCGGACAGGGCAAGGGACAGTTCTTC. Translation gives CASSTGQGKGQFF. Combining the CDR3 with reference TRBV19 and TRBJ2-1 gives the whole variable domain DGGITQSPKYLFRKEGQNVTLSCEQNLNHDAMYWYRQDPGQGLRLIYYSQIVNDFQKGDIAEGYSVSREKKESFPLTVTSAQKNPTAFYLCASSTGQGKGQFFGPGTRLTVL.

The chain combines TRBV19 with TRBJ2-7, with a possible D match to TRBD2 (6 bases). V was trimmed by 10 bases and J by 7 bases, leaving 17 bases between them. Germline V gene sequence: CDR1 LNHDA, CDR2 SQIVND (reference sequence). The CDR3 covers 12 residues. The CDR3 loop reads CATRDSVGEQYF. The CDR3 region has the DNA TGTGCCACCCGGGACTCCGTGGGGGAGCAGTACTTC.

The CDR3, as DNA: TGTGCCAGCACCCTGGGGACATCGGGGGCCAACGTCCTGACTTTC. It specifies CASTLGTSGANVLTF. The chain links TRBV28 to TRBJ2-6, with D maybe TRBD1 (6 bases). The germline gives CDR1 MDHEN, CDR2 SYDVKM. The CDR3 has 15 amino acids. With 7 bases removed from V and 4 bases from J, the gap between germline ends came to 14 bases.

The chain recombines TRBV11-3 with TRBJ2-2; possible D gene TRBD1, 6 bases. Germline V gene lookup returns CDR1 SGHNT and CDR2 YENEEA. The CDR3 contains 14 residues. The germline V and J ends were trimmed by 5 bases and 7 bases, with 14 bases remaining between them. CDR3 region: CASSPTYRVGELFF. The CDR3 bases are TGTGCCAGCAGCCCCACCTACAGGGTCGGGGAGCTGTTTTTT.

The V call is TRBV9, the J call TRBJ1-1, with no clear D. Trimming removed 0 bases at V and 5 bases at J, with 14 bases between. The CDR3 sequence is 15 residues long. Germline lookup yields CDR1 SGDLS and CDR2 YYNGEE. The CDR3 spells CASSVEAAGGTEAFF. CDR3 DNA: TGTGCCAGCAGCGTAGAGGCGGCTGGAGGGACTGAAGCTTTCTTT.

The chain joins TRBV10-1 to TRBJ2-3, with TRBD2 identical over 10 bases. Germline CDR1 is WNHNN and CDR2 is SYGVQD (reference sequence). The CDR3 totals 15 residues. With 5 bases clipped from V and 3 bases from J, the junction kept 5 bases outside the gene matches. DNA for the CDR3: TGCGCCAGCAGTCAGCGGGAGGGCCTGACAGATACGCAGTATTTT. As protein: CASSQREGLTDTQYF.

V is TRBV4-2 and J is TRBJ2-1, with 7 bases identical to TRBD2. Looked up from germline, CDR1 is LGHNA and CDR2 is YNFKEQ. Trimming removed 3 bases from V and 5 bases from J; junction bases left unmatched: 16. The CDR3 runs to 18 residues. The CDR3 is CASSQVGQVGGAHNEQFF. The CDR3 nucleotides are TGTGCCAGCAGCCAGGTGGGCCAGGTGGGAGGGGCTCACAATGAGCAGTTCTTC.

This clone was found a few times. The J gene is TRBJ1-5, the V gene TRBV30, with D unresolved. Germline V gene data show CDR1 as GTSNPN and CDR2 as SVGIG (reference sequence). This CDR3 region has 13 residues. V shed 0 bases and J shed 6 bases, with 9 bases lying between them. The CDR3 region has the DNA TGTGCCTGGAGTGTACTGGGGAGTCAGCCCCAGCATTTT. Its translation is CAWSVLGSQPQHF.